This entry lists 21 T cell receptor beta chains sequenced from one sample in a study of blood T cell repertoires in COVID-19. Clones were sequenced by immunoSEQ multiplex PCR, and TCRdb holds only the in-frame ones, with some missing. Of roughly 400,000 clones in the sample, about 90% are singletons; the top ten hold less than 0.75%. Sequenced input: PBMCs or T cells enriched from blood (not recorded which). The receptors come from a man between 18 and 29 years old who had recovered from COVID-19.

The chain uses TRBV11-3 and TRBJ1-2; no definite D call. Between the trimmed V and J ends, which lost 5 bases and 3 bases, there was a span of 10 bases. The CDR3 totals 13 residues. CDR1 SGHNT and CDR2 YENEEA come from the germline V gene. The CDR3 region is CASSTQRDYGYTF. The CDR3 DNA is TGTGCCAGCAGCACCCAGCGGGACTATGGCTACACCTTC.

This CDR3 reads CASSIFGHNFLNTEAFF. The CDR3 DNA reads TGTGCCAGTAGTATATTTGGGCACAATTTCCTGAACACTGAAGCTTTCTTT. The V gene is TRBV19, the J gene TRBJ1-1; D uncertain. The CDR3 has 17 amino acids. Trimming removed 2 bases from V and 0 bases from J, with 16 bases in between. Germline V gene lookup returns CDR1 LNHDA and CDR2 SQIVND (reference sequence).

This CDR3 reads CASSPGGFGNTIYF. As DNA, the CDR3 is TGTGCCAGCAGCCCCGGGGGTTTTGGAAACACCATATATTTT. V usage is TRBV2 and J usage is TRBJ1-3; weak D call: TRBD1 (5 bases). The CDR3 length is 14 residues. Germline values: CDR1 SNHLY, CDR2 FYNNEI. V lost 6 bases and J lost 3, with 12 bases in between.

This chain uses TRBV27 with TRBJ2-1, with TRBD2 matching over 7 bases. The CDR3 loop spans 14 amino acids. Trimming removed 5 bases from V and 8 bases from J; junction bases left unmatched: 9. Per the germline V gene, CDR1 is MNHEY and CDR2 is SMNVEV (reference sequence). Here the CDR3 reads CASSQDGTIDEQFF. The CDR3 region has the DNA TGTGCCAGCAGTCAAGACGGGACTATCGATGAGCAGTTCTTC.

The chain is built from TRBV4-1 and TRBJ1-2; D remains ambiguous. This CDR3 region has 15 residues. The germline gives CDR1 MGHRA, CDR2 YSYEKL. V was shortened by 0 bases and J by 2 bases, with 10 bases between the two germline ends. This CDR3 reads CASSQDPTENYGYTF. The DNA of the CDR3 is TGCGCCAGCAGCCAAGATCCGACTGAGAACTATGGCTACACCTTC.

The J gene is TRBJ2-1, the V gene TRBV12-5; no clear D gene. The ends were cut back, 2 bases at V and 9 bases at J, with 8 bases in the middle. Germline loops: CDR1 LGHNT, CDR2 FRNRAP. CDR3 length equals 12 residues. CDR3 coding DNA: TGTGCTAGTGGTTTGTATGTCGGTGAGCAGTTCTTC. As protein: CASGLYVGEQFF.

This chain joins TRBV19 and TRBJ1-5, with TRBD1 matching 7 bases. After removal of 0 bases from V and 7 bases from J, the junction contained 3 bases not matched to a gene. Germline V gene sequence: CDR1 LNHDA, CDR2 SQIVND (reference sequence). The CDR3 sequence is 14 residues long. CDR3 nucleotides: TGTGCCAGTAGTATAGAAGGGGGCCCCCAGCCCCAGCATTTT. It translates to CASSIEGGPQPQHF.

The chain couples TRBV19 to TRBJ2-2; weak D call: TRBD2 (5 bases). CDR3 length equals 13 residues. V was clipped by 7 bases and J by 2 bases, with 8 bases between them. Germline assignment: CDR1 LNHDA and CDR2 SQIVND (reference sequence). The CDR3 loop reads CASKEGNTGELFF. The CDR3 DNA follows: TGTGCCAGTAAAGAGGGTAACACCGGGGAGCTGTTTTTT.

This clone was seen a single time. The chain carries TRBV2 and TRBJ2-1; D is perhaps TRBD2 (6 bases). Looked up from germline, CDR1 is SNHLY and CDR2 is FYNNEI. V lost 6 bases, J lost 8 bases, and 11 bases lay in between. This CDR3 is built from 12 residues. The CDR3 loop reads CASRITSYEQFF. The CDR3 DNA is TGTGCCAGCAGGATCACTAGCTATGAGCAGTTCTTC. The entire variable domain, with the rest obtained from reference TRBV2 and TRBJ2-1, is as follows: EPEVTQTPSHQVTQMGQEVILRCVPISNHLYFYWYRQILGQKVEFLVSFYNNEISEKSEIFDDQFSVERPDGSNFTLKIRSTKLEDSAMYFCASRITSYEQFFGPGTRLTVL.

This chain joins TRBV5-6 and TRBJ1-4, with D possibly being TRBD1 (5 bases). This CDR3 has 13 amino acids. The germline V and J ends were trimmed by 6 bases and 3 bases, with 9 bases remaining between them. CDR1 and CDR2 from the germline V gene are SGHDT and YYEEEE. CDR3 nucleotide sequence: TGTGCCAGCAATGGCAGGGCTAATGAAAAACTGTTTTTT. It encodes CASNGRANEKLFF.

The chain combines TRBV7-9 with TRBJ1-2, with D possibly matching TRBD1 (5 bases). The CDR3 has 17 residues. Trimming stripped 4 bases from V and 1 base from J, with 19 bases between. Germline CDR1 reads SEHNR; CDR2 reads FQNEAQ (reference sequence). As DNA, the CDR3 is TGTGCCAGCAGCTCAAACTCCGGGACTCTGAATAACTATGGCTACACCTTC. It encodes CASSSNSGTLNNYGYTF.

V gene TRBV12-3 or TRBV12-4 combines with J gene TRBJ2-7; D gene unclear. CDR3 length: 11 amino acids. The V end lost 2 bases, the J end lost 6 bases, and 5 bases lay between the germline ends. CDR3 sequence reads: CASSLTGEQYF. The DNA of the CDR3 is TGTGCCAGCAGTTTAACTGGCGAGCAGTACTTC.

The chain links TRBV28 to TRBJ1-2; 8 bases align to TRBD1. V was pared by 4 bases and J by 7 bases, with 11 bases of the junction left unmatched. The CDR3 is made up of 15 amino acids. Germline assignment: CDR1 MDHEN and CDR2 SYDVKM. The CDR3 nucleotides are TGTGCCAGCAGTTCGATCCCGGGACAGGCCGCTGGCTACACCTTC. It codes for CASSSIPGQAAGYTF.

This clone was counted once. The chain carries TRBV7-3 and TRBJ2-4; 7 bases fit TRBD1. CDR1 is SGHTA, CDR2 FQGTGA, per germline. V trimming: 5 bases; J trimming: 9 bases; junction bases outside the gene matches: 7. The CDR3 is 13 residues long. CDR3 sequence: CASSPDRESIQYF. The CDR3 bases are TGTGCCAGCAGCCCCGACAGGGAGAGCATTCAGTACTTC.

The chain employs TRBV14 and TRBJ2-5; tentative D call: TRBD2 (6 bases). The germline V gene has CDR1 SGHDN and CDR2 FVKESK. The CDR3 spans 12 residues. V dropped 8 bases and J dropped 5 bases, with 12 bases sitting between them. The CDR3 DNA sequence: TGTGCCAGCGCTCCGGGAGTGGAGACCCAGTACTTC. Translating it yields CASAPGVETQYF.

V usage is TRBV19 and J usage is TRBJ1-2; TRBD1 agrees at 9 bases. The CDR3 totals 15 residues. Germline CDR1 is LNHDA and CDR2 is SQIVND (reference sequence). V was pared by 8 bases and J by 7 bases, with 14 bases of the junction left unmatched. The CDR3 region is CASRDRVSPGSGYTF. Here the CDR3 DNA reads TGTGCCAGTCGGGACAGGGTATCCCCAGGCAGTGGCTACACCTTC.

This clone was observed a single time. The gene calls are TRBV3-1 (or the pseudogene TRBV3-2) and TRBJ1-1; 7 bases line up with TRBD1. Per germline, CDR1 LGHDT and CDR2 YNNKEL (reference sequence). The CDR3 has 14 amino acids. After removal of 4 bases from V and 5 bases from J, the junction contained 7 bases not matched to a gene. The CDR3 nucleotides are TGTGCCAGCAGCCCCACAGGGGCGGTAACTGAAGCTTTCTTT. Protein: CASSPTGAVTEAFF.

This chain uses TRBV2 with TRBJ1-1; D is perhaps TRBD1 (5 bases). Germline-derived CDR1 and CDR2 are SNHLY and FYNNEI. The V and J ends lost 1 base and 2 bases respectively, with 5 bases between them. The CDR3 has 13 amino acids. Written as DNA, the CDR3 is TGTGCCAGCAGTGAAGGGGGCAACACTGAAGCTTTCTTT. As protein: CASSEGGNTEAFF.

The rearrangement links TRBV19 to TRBJ1-2, with 9 bases identical to TRBD1. CDR1 is LNHDA, CDR2 SQIVND, per germline (reference sequence). The CDR3 contains 17 residues. The V and J ends lost 6 bases and 5 bases, in that order; junction bases with no gene match: 16. Written as DNA, the CDR3 is TGTGCCAGTAGCACCCCGGGACAGGGTATCGGCGTTTATGGCTACACCTTC. Translated: CASSTPGQGIGVYGYTF.

As DNA, the CDR3 is TGTGCCAGCAGTAGTAAGACAGGGGAGACCCAGTACTTC. Encoded protein: CASSSKTGETQYF. The chain has TRBV5-6 and TRBJ2-5, with 7 bases fitting TRBD1. The germline V gene has CDR1 SGHDT and CDR2 YYEEEE. This CDR3 comprises 13 residues. Losses at the gene ends were 5 bases for V and 5 bases for J; bases not matched to a gene: 6.

This chain connects TRBV2 to TRBJ1-2; D is undetermined. The CDR3 extends over 9 amino acids. The germline V gene has CDR1 SNHLY and CDR2 FYNNEI. V lost 7 bases, J lost 5 bases, and 2 bases lay in between. CDR3 DNA sequence: TGTGCCAGCATATATGGCTACACCTTC. This encodes CASIYGYTF.